The text below deals with one T cell receptor beta chain. As yet, its antigen is unknown. Germline V gene lookup returns CDR1 MGHRA and CDR2 YSYEKL. The CDR3 runs 13 residues. Each UMI harboured a 6-nucleotide sample barcode and was appended via template switching. TCRdb re-called the 5' RACE reads; every CDR3 protein appears as one record, without DNA. This listing includes fewer than 150,000 distinct CDR3 sequences. This sample is drawn from a study of monozygotic twins with inflammatory bowel disease. Study observations and caveats: Repertoire similarity did not differ between concordant and discordant twins, perhaps due to limited power. Immunosuppressive treatment differences may have increased patient repertoire variability. Especially with disease activity, IBD patients shared fewer clonotypes with others than healthy twins did.

The chain is built from TRBV4-1 and TRBJ2-7; the D call from TCRdb, TRBD2, cannot be confirmed without DNA. This receptor was identified in a human donor with ulcerative colitis or Crohn's disease, or a healthy co-twin of an affected twin (not recorded which). The sample consisted of blood. CDR3 sequence reads: CASSREGPYEQYF.